What follows are 32 T cell receptor beta chains derived from one specimen sequenced in a study of post-analysis software for immune sequencing data. Findings of the study overall: In patients, about 5 TRBV segments were more frequent than in controls, with TRBV5-6, TRBV5-1 and TRBV20-1 among them.

Presence of unique molecular identifiers characterized the TCR beta cDNA libraries. TCRdb processed the PCR reads anew with MiXCR; each CDR3 protein has one entry. The sample has some 800,000 distinct CDR3 sequences; around 42% are singletons. Their antigens are not known. Sequenced: blood. The receptors come from a girl under 18 with multiple sclerosis.

This rearrangement joins TRBV4-1 to TRBJ1-1, with 8 bases aligning to TRBD1. The trim removed 1 base at V and 0 bases at J, leaving 10 bases unmatched. This CDR3 comprises 18 residues. The V gene's germline CDR1 is MGHRA and CDR2 YSYEKL. CDR3 DNA: TGCGCCAGCAGCCAAGTGGTGACAGGGGTATACGTGAACACTGAAGCTTTCTTT. This codes for CASSQVVTGVYVNTEAFF.

The J gene is TRBJ2-6, the V gene TRBV28; 7 nucleotides agree with TRBD2. Germline CDR1 is MDHEN and CDR2 is SYDVKM. This CDR3 contains 16 residues. V trimming: 4 bases; J trimming: 2 bases; junction bases outside the gene matches: 5. CDR3 in amino acids: CASSSGGLAGANVLTF. The CDR3 region has the DNA TGTGCCAGCAGTTCGGGGGGATTGGCTGGGGCCAACGTCCTGACTTTC. Together with reference TRBV28 and TRBJ2-6, the CDR3 gives the full variable domain: DVKVTQSSRYLVKRTGEKVFLECVQDMDHENMFWYRQDPGLGLRLIYFSYDVKMKEKGDIPEGYSVSREKKERFSLILESASTNQTSMYLCASSSGGLAGANVLTFGAGSRLTVL.

This clonotype was observed a handful of times. The rearrangement links TRBV7-6 to TRBJ1-2; D remains ambiguous. Germline loops: CDR1 SGHVS, CDR2 FNYEAQ. Trimming pared 1 base from V and 6 bases from J, leaving 12 bases between. The CDR3 consists of 14 residues. CDR3 loop: CASSLGGGPDGYTF. CDR3 DNA: TGTGCCAGCAGCTTAGGTGGCGGTCCAGATGGCTACACCTTC. The whole variable domain, remainder taken from reference TRBV7-6 and TRBJ1-2, is GAGVSQSPRYKVTKRGQDVALRCDPISGHVSLYWYRQALGQGPEFLTYFNYEAQQDKSGLPNDRFSAERPEGSISTLTIQRTEQRDSAMYRCASSLGGGPDGYTFGSGTRLTVV.

V and J are TRBV5-6 and TRBJ1-2; a weak D match, TRBD1 (5 bases). Trimming pared 0 bases from V and 2 bases from J, leaving 11 bases between. The CDR3 length is 15 residues. The germline V gene encodes CDR1 SGHDT and CDR2 YYEEEE. The CDR3 spells CASSLAGDGNYGYTF. The CDR3 bases are TGTGCCAGCAGCTTGGCCGGGGACGGGAACTATGGCTACACCTTC.

The CDR3 protein is CASSLTGGTLVGANVLTF. In DNA, the CDR3 is TGTGCCAGCAGCTTGACAGGGGGAACTCTAGTTGGGGCCAACGTCCTGACTTTC. The gene calls are TRBV7-3 and TRBJ2-6, with 9 bases identical to TRBD1. Germline assignment: CDR1 SGHTA and CDR2 FQGTGA. The ends lost 3 bases at V and 3 bases at J; junction bases unmatched: 9. This CDR3 has 18 amino acids.

This clonotype appeared a few times. The chain has TRBV20-1 and TRBJ2-1; 8 nucleotides line up with TRBD2. Germline values: CDR1 DFQATT, CDR2 SNEGSKA (reference sequence). The trim removed 5 bases at V and 0 bases at J, leaving 6 bases unmatched. CDR3 size: 15 residues. CDR3: CSAPREGSSYNEQFF. CDR3 DNA sequence: TGCAGTGCTCCCCGGGAGGGATCCTCCTACAATGAGCAGTTCTTC.

The V call is TRBV3-1, the J call TRBJ2-5; D is possibly TRBD1 (6 bases). V gave up 5 bases and J gave up 4 bases, with 17 bases separating them. Germline CDR1 and CDR2: LGHDT and YNNKEL (reference sequence). There are 15 residues in the CDR3. The CDR3 region has the DNA TGTGCCAGCAGCGAGCTTCCACAGGGCGGAGAGACCCAGTACTTC. This translates into CASSELPQGGETQYF.

The gene calls are TRBV29-1 and TRBJ2-5, with 11 bases identical to TRBD2. CDR1 SQVTM and CDR2 ANQGSEA come from the germline V gene. The CDR3 length is 16 residues. With 3 bases clipped from V and 0 bases from J, the junction kept 6 bases outside the gene matches. The CDR3 spells CSVDPGLAGNQETQYF. DNA of the CDR3: TGCAGCGTTGATCCCGGACTAGCGGGCAACCAAGAGACCCAGTACTTC.

This clonotype was seen a handful of times. The gene calls are TRBV4-3 and TRBJ2-1; the match to TRBD2 covers 16 bases. V dropped 6 bases and J dropped 4; count of bases not matched to a gene: 6. The germline V gene has CDR1 LGHNA and CDR2 YSLEER. The CDR3 is 17 residues long. The CDR3 nucleotides are TGCGCCAGCAGGGGACTAGCGGGAGGGTACGAATACAATGAGCAGTTCTTC. Translated: CASRGLAGGYEYNEQFF.

This clonotype appeared a few times. The chain is built from TRBV9 and TRBJ2-2; a weak D match, TRBD2 (5 bases). Germline CDR1 reads SGDLS; CDR2 reads YYNGEE. Trimming removed 4 bases from V and 4 bases from J, with 14 bases in between. The CDR3 runs 15 residues. CDR3 DNA: TGTGCCAGCAGCTACGGCCAACGGGGCACCGGGGAGCTGTTTTTT. Translation: CASSYGQRGTGELFF.

The rearrangement joins TRBV5-1 to TRBJ2-1, with TRBD2 identical over 12 bases. This CDR3 is built from 16 residues. CDR1 and CDR2 (germline): SGHRS, YFSETQ. Germline trimming cut 0 bases from V and 5 bases from J; bases unmatched to any gene: 3. Here the CDR3 reads CASSLETSGSHNEQFF. Written as DNA, the CDR3 is TGCGCCAGCAGCTTGGAGACTAGCGGGAGCCACAATGAGCAGTTCTTC.

This clonotype has a handful of counts. This sequence joins TRBV28 and TRBJ2-1; perhaps TRBD2 as D (6 bases). The CDR3 spans 15 residues. Between the trimmed V and J ends, which lost 6 bases and 9 bases, there was a span of 21 bases. Per germline, CDR1 MDHEN and CDR2 SYDVKM. The CDR3 here is CASRPSWRGPGEQFF. CDR3 DNA sequence: TGTGCCAGCAGGCCCTCCTGGCGGGGTCCTGGTGAGCAGTTCTTC.

This clonotype has only a few counts. The rearrangement links TRBV6-5 to TRBJ1-2; 7 bases are shared with TRBD1. This CDR3 spans 15 amino acids. Germline CDR1 MNHEY, CDR2 SVGAGI. Trimming removed 6 bases from V and 2 bases from J; junction bases left unmatched: 9. In DNA form, the CDR3 reads TGTGCCAGCAGACCTGACAGGGCACCGAACTATGGCTACACCTTC. It encodes CASRPDRAPNYGYTF.

This clonotype was observed a few times. This chain uses TRBV12-3 or TRBV12-4 with TRBJ2-5; 8 bases match TRBD1. The CDR3 loop spans 16 amino acids. V shed 6 bases and J 2 bases; nucleotides not matched to a gene: 11. DNA of the CDR3: TGTGCCAGCAGCCCCAGGACAGGGCGGATACAAGAGACCCAGTACTTC. It translates to CASSPRTGRIQETQYF.

This chain connects TRBV3-1 to TRBJ2-7, with 9 nucleotides matching TRBD1. This CDR3 is built from 13 residues. In germline, CDR1 is LGHDT, CDR2 YNNKEL (reference sequence). V shed 5 bases, J shed 4 bases, and the junction held 3 bases outside the gene matches. Here the CDR3 reads CASSWDRDYEQYF. Written as DNA, the CDR3 is TGTGCCAGCAGCTGGGACAGGGATTACGAGCAGTACTTC.

As for this clonotype: A read error may produce the germline difference seen at one junction end. This rearrangement joins TRBV14 to TRBJ2-5; 7 nucleotides line up with TRBD2. This CDR3 has 16 amino acids. CDR1 SGHDN and CDR2 FVKESK come from the germline V gene. Here the CDR3 DNA reads TGTGCCGGCAGCTCTGGAGGCGCGGGAGTAGGAGAGACCCAGTACTTC. It is translated as CAGSSGGAGVGETQYF.

The chain couples TRBV7-2 to TRBJ2-1, with 7 bases fitting TRBD2. The CDR3 has 15 residues. Trimming at V came to 6 bases and at J to 6 bases, leaving 11 bases not matched to a gene. The germline V gene has CDR1 SGHTA and CDR2 FQGNSA. For the CDR3, the DNA is TGTGCCAGCAGACGAACTAGCGACCCCCTCAATGAGCAGTTCTTC. Its protein is CASRRTSDPLNEQFF.

The rearrangement uses TRBV28 and TRBJ1-1; no firm D call. The V gene lost 6 bases and the J gene lost 5 bases, with 16 bases spanning the gap. This CDR3 contains 14 residues. The germline CDR1 and CDR2 sequences are MDHEN and SYDVKM. In DNA form, the CDR3 reads TGTGCCAGCAGCCCCCCGGAGGAGGTAACTGAAGCTTTCTTT. As protein: CASSPPEEVTEAFF.

The chain links TRBV29-1 to TRBJ2-1, with 11 nucleotides matching TRBD2. V lost 3 bases and J lost 2; bases outside the gene matches: 0. Germline V gives CDR1 SQVTM, CDR2 ANQGSEA. The CDR3 is made up of 14 amino acids. CDR3 coding DNA: TGCAGCGTTGATAGCGGGAGGGCCTACAATGAGCAGTTCTTC. It yields the protein CSVDSGRAYNEQFF.

The V and J genes are TRBV6-1 and TRBJ2-7, with D maybe TRBD2 (6 bases). The ends were cut back, 3 bases at V and 7 bases at J, with 13 bases in the middle. The CDR3 contains 13 residues. CDR1 is MNHNS and CDR2 is SASEGT in the germline V gene. CDR3 sequence (DNA): TGTGCCAGCAGTGACGGTGCGGGGTGGGAGCAGTACTTC. Its protein is CASSDGAGWEQYF.

V and J are TRBV28 and TRBJ1-5; D possibly corresponds to TRBD1 (6 bases). V shed 3 bases and J shed 5 bases, with 20 bases lying between them. CDR3 length: 17 residues. Germline V gene lookup returns CDR1 MDHEN and CDR2 SYDVKM. CDR3 sequence (DNA): TGTGCCAGCAGTTTTCCTAGGGGGGCGCTGAGTTATCAGCCCCAGCATTTT. Translating it yields CASSFPRGALSYQPQHF.

The V gene is TRBV28, the J gene TRBJ2-5, with D possibly TRBD2 on 6 matching bases. The closer fit of TRBJ2-7 to the DNA end suggests the J call may be wrong. The CDR3 loop spans 15 amino acids. Germline V gene lookup returns CDR1 MDHEN and CDR2 SYDVKM. The CDR3 loop is CASREAWGRTYEQYF. CDR3 nucleotides: TGTGCCAGCAGGGAAGCATGGGGGAGGACCTACGAGCAGTACTTC.

The chain employs TRBV5-1 and TRBJ1-1, with D possibly being TRBD1 (6 bases). V gave up 4 bases and J gave up 3 bases, with 13 bases separating them. This CDR3 is built from 14 residues. Germline lookup yields CDR1 SGHRS and CDR2 YFSETQ. The CDR3 here is CASSPGGTDTEAFF. In DNA form, the CDR3 reads TGCGCCAGCAGCCCGGGGGGCACGGACACTGAAGCTTTCTTT.

This chain joins TRBV29-1 and TRBJ2-4; 8 bases fit TRBD2. Germline V lookup: CDR1 SQVTM, CDR2 ANQGSEA. V lost 7 bases, J lost 4 bases, and 6 bases stayed unmatched. The length of the CDR3 is 13 residues. The CDR3 sequence is CSDGTRAKNIQYF. The DNA for the CDR3 is TGCAGCGATGGGACTAGGGCGAAAAACATTCAGTACTTC.

As to this clonotype: A junction boundary mismatches the germline segment, possibly from a read error. This chain uses TRBV6-5 with TRBJ2-3; D tentatively fits TRBD1 or TRBD2 (5 bases each). CDR1 MNHEY and CDR2 SVGAGI come from the germline V gene. CDR3 size: 16 residues. CDR3 loop: CASTPLRVGSTGTQYF. The DNA for the CDR3 is TGTGCCAGCACCCCCTTGAGGGTCGGGTCCACAGGTACGCAGTATTTT.

This clonotype was counted only a few times. This chain joins TRBV5-8 and TRBJ2-7, with TRBD1 matching 11 bases. The CDR3 is 18 residues long. J gave up 1 base and V 0 bases, and 9 bases lay outside the gene matches. Germline V gene lookup returns CDR1 SGHTS and CDR2 YDEGEE. The CDR3 DNA sequence: TGTGCCAGCAGCTTGGGCCGGGACAGGGGGACGTTATCCTACGAGCAGTACTTC. Translating gives CASSLGRDRGTLSYEQYF.

This chain joins TRBV20-1 and TRBJ2-1; TRBD2 might be the D (5 bases). The CDR3 has 15 residues. V lost 7 bases and J 0 bases, leaving 16 bases between the germline ends. Looked up from germline, CDR1 is DFQATT and CDR2 is SNEGSKA (reference sequence). CDR3 in DNA: TGCAGTGTCCCTCACACGGGGAGCTCCTACAATGAGCAGTTCTTC. Protein: CSVPHTGSSYNEQFF.

This clonotype was seen a few times. The chain combines TRBV6-5 with TRBJ2-3; TRBD1 matches at 8 bases. V trimming: 2 bases; J trimming: 1 base; junction bases outside the gene matches: 8. This CDR3 comprises 17 residues. Germline CDR1 MNHEY, CDR2 SVGAGI. CDR3 residues: CASSYLNQGARTDTQYF. CDR3 in DNA: TGTGCCAGCAGTTACCTCAATCAGGGGGCCCGCACAGATACGCAGTATTTT.

V usage is TRBV5-6 and J usage is TRBJ2-6, with 9 bases that match TRBD1. Germline V gene sequence: CDR1 SGHDT, CDR2 YYEEEE. The CDR3 extends over 18 amino acids. V was pared by 1 base and J by 0 bases, with 5 bases of the junction left unmatched. CDR3 amino acids: CASSLTGGLSSGANVLTF. In DNA, the CDR3 is TGTGCCAGCAGCTTGACAGGGGGCCTAAGCTCTGGGGCCAACGTCCTGACTTTC.

The V and J genes are TRBV7-6 and TRBJ2-3; tentatively, D is TRBD1 (5 bases). Trimming shortened V by 5 bases and J by 1 base, and 10 bases separated the two germline ends. Germline CDR1 and CDR2: SGHVS and FNYEAQ. This CDR3 contains 14 residues. This CDR3 is CASSRQFGTDTQYF. The DNA of the CDR3 is TGTGCCAGCAGCCGACAGTTTGGCACAGATACGCAGTATTTT.

The V gene is TRBV7-2, the J gene TRBJ2-3, with 12 positions matching TRBD2. The V segment lost 5 bases and the J segment 4 bases; nucleotides outside the gene matches: 16. This CDR3 region has 19 residues. Germline V gives CDR1 SGHTA, CDR2 FQGNSA. The CDR3 bases are TGTGCCAGCAGCCCACAGCTGACACTAGCGGGAGGCCCCCCAGATACGCAGTATTTT. This codes for CASSPQLTLAGGPPDTQYF.

The chain carries TRBV24-1 and TRBJ2-1, with D possibly being TRBD1 or TRBD2 (5 bases each). There are 16 residues in the CDR3. Looked up from germline, CDR1 is KGHDR and CDR2 is SFDVKD. V lost 3 bases to trimming and J lost 7 bases, with 18 bases between them. CDR3 sequence (DNA): TGTGCCACCAGTGATATAGGGCGGGTGGACAAGAATGAGCAGTTCTTC. Its protein is CATSDIGRVDKNEQFF.